This TCR beta chain was sequenced during a study of human T cells and chemical hapten exposure. The study's findings and limits: Expanded TCR sets contained significantly more large CDR3 similarity clusters than controls. TCRs exceeding a frequency of 1 in 1000 stayed unchanged under DPC sensitization.

The library tagged each cDNA molecule with unique molecular identifiers. A single record per CDR3 protein comes from TCRdb applying MiXCR to the RACE reads. This sample has tens of thousands of distinct CDR3 sequences; around 9.6% occur once, and the top ten carry roughly 3.5%. Germline CDR1 DFQATT, CDR2 SNEGSKA (reference sequence). V was pared by 5 bases and J by 5 bases, with 21 bases between. This CDR3 contains 16 residues. Time point described: pre-sensitization, week 0. The treatment is: therapeutic diphenylcyclopropenone sensitization with weekly scalp DPC. Whole blood, unfractionated, served as the material for total RNA extraction. Many counts were recorded for this clonotype. The antigen is undetermined.

V gene TRBV20-1 combines with J gene TRBJ2-2, with D possibly being TRBD1 (6 bases). This receptor was obtained from a woman aged 40-49 years with alopecia areata. Some clones in this sample may be carry-over from other donors' samples. Source: whole blood, taken in connection with sensitization to the hapten diphenylcyclopropenone (DPC). CDR3 nucleotide sequence: TGCAGTGCTGATCAACAGGGTCTAATGAAGACCGGGGAGCTGTTTTTT. Translation gives CSADQQGLMKTGELFF.